The 20 T cell receptor beta chains given below trace back to one sample, sequenced in a study of blood T cell repertoires in COVID-19. Repertoires were generated with immunoSEQ multiplex PCR, while TCRdb's copy carries only in-frame clones and drops some. Among over 250,000 clones, approximately 90% were seen once, and the ten largest hold around 2.2%. What was sequenced was peripheral blood. These receptors were obtained from a woman aged 25 to 39 with COVID-19, enrolled during active disease.

The chain combines TRBV28 with TRBJ1-2, with TRBD1 identical over 9 bases. Germline trimming cut 3 bases from V and 4 bases from J; bases unmatched to any gene: 9. This CDR3 has 16 residues. CDR1 is MDHEN and CDR2 is SYDVKM in the germline V gene. The CDR3 region has the DNA TGTGCCAGCAGTTTGGGACAGGGTTTTTTGGCCTATGGCTACACCTTC. Translation: CASSLGQGFLAYGYTF.

V and J are TRBV2 and TRBJ1-3, with 9 positions matching TRBD1. V gave up 6 bases and J gave up 1 base; unmatched junction bases: 4. From germline, CDR1 is SNHLY and CDR2 FYNNEI. CDR3 size: 15 residues. The CDR3 region is CASSKQGASGNTIYF. DNA of the CDR3: TGTGCCAGCAGCAAACAGGGGGCTTCTGGAAACACCATATATTTT.

This chain connects TRBV10-3 to TRBJ1-4, with 7 bases that match TRBD1. Germline V CDR1 and CDR2: ENHRY, SYGVKD. This CDR3 is built from 16 residues. V was clipped by 2 bases and J by 0 bases; unmatched bases: 3. CDR3 bases: TGTGCCATCAGTGAGGGGGACAGTGCAACTAATGAAAAACTGTTTTTT. Translating gives CAISEGDSATNEKLFF.

The chain carries TRBV11-2 and TRBJ2-7; possibly TRBD1 for D (6 bases). V lost 0 bases and J 2 bases, leaving 14 bases between the germline ends. The CDR3 is 16 residues long. Germline lookup yields CDR1 SGHAT and CDR2 FQNNGV. CDR3 nucleotides: TGTGCCAGCAGCTTAGATTCCGGACAGTCCCCCTACGAGCAGTACTTC. Protein: CASSLDSGQSPYEQYF.

This clone is a singleton in its sample. This chain connects TRBV25-1 to TRBJ1-1; possibly TRBD1 for D (5 bases). Deletions cut 5 bases from V and 0 bases from J, with 13 bases between. In germline, CDR1 is MGHDK, CDR2 SYGVNS. This CDR3 has 15 amino acids. The CDR3 nucleotides read TGTGCCAGCAGTCCTCCGACAGCCATGAACACTGAAGCTTTCTTT. Encoded protein: CASSPPTAMNTEAFF.

This rearrangement joins TRBV4-1 to TRBJ2-1; the D is unclear. CDR1 is MGHRA and CDR2 is YSYEKL in the germline V gene. V was trimmed by 0 bases and J by 6 bases, leaving 15 bases between them. This CDR3 region has 16 residues. DNA of the CDR3: TGCGCCAGCAGCCAAGAACCCATCGACTGGTCCAATGAGCAGTTCTTC. It encodes CASSQEPIDWSNEQFF.

The chain is built from TRBV10-1 and TRBJ2-1; D gene ambiguous. The CDR3 is 13 residues long. CDR1 is WNHNN, CDR2 SYGVQD, per germline (reference sequence). V lost 4 bases and J lost 8, with 12 bases in between. CDR3 coding DNA: TGCGCCAGCAGTGGAGGAAAAGTTTATGAGCAGTTCTTC. Its protein is CASSGGKVYEQFF.

The chain links TRBV5-4 to TRBJ2-7; 9 nucleotides align to TRBD2. CDR1 is SGHNT and CDR2 is YYREEE in the germline V gene (reference sequence). The V and J ends lost 4 bases and 7 bases, in that order; junction bases with no gene match: 15. This CDR3 spans 16 amino acids. In nucleotides, the CDR3 is TGTGCCAGCAGCCCCGCCCCTGGAGCGGGAGGCGGAGAGCAGTACTTC. This sequence encodes CASSPAPGAGGGEQYF.

This chain links TRBV3-1 (or the pseudogene TRBV3-2) with TRBJ2-3; 13 nucleotides line up with TRBD2. This CDR3 has 21 amino acids. V was pared by 0 bases and J by 0 bases, with 12 bases of the junction left unmatched. CDR1 LGHDT and CDR2 YNNKEL come from the germline V gene (reference sequence). This chain's CDR3 is CASSQDGTSGTAIASTDTQYF. CDR3 in DNA: TGTGCCAGCAGCCAAGATGGGACTAGCGGGACTGCAATCGCTAGCACAGATACGCAGTATTTT.

This chain uses TRBV6-5 with TRBJ2-4, with D maybe TRBD1 (6 bases). V was clipped by 7 bases and J by 2 bases, with 15 bases between them. Germline lookup yields CDR1 MNHEY and CDR2 SVGAGI. The CDR3 has 15 residues. The CDR3 reads CASTLKTGTKNIQYF. In nucleotides, the CDR3 is TGTGCCAGCACCTTAAAGACAGGTACCAAAAACATTCAGTACTTC.

This clone was counted a single time. The chain carries TRBV5-1 and TRBJ1-2, with TRBD1 identical over 9 bases. The V gene end was trimmed by 0 bases and the J gene end by 7 bases; junction bases not matched to a gene: 7. This CDR3 has 15 residues. Looked up from germline, CDR1 is SGHRS and CDR2 is YFSETQ. CDR3: CASSLGTGERGGYTF. The DNA for the CDR3 is TGCGCCAGCAGCTTGGGGACAGGGGAAAGAGGTGGCTACACCTTC.

The chain carries TRBV5-4 and TRBJ2-1; TRBD2 might be the D (6 bases). Trimming removed 0 bases from V and 5 bases from J, with 12 bases in between. CDR1 and CDR2 from the germline V gene are SGHNT and YYREEE (reference sequence). The CDR3 runs 15 residues. The CDR3 sequence is CASSLDRENNNEQFF. CDR3 sequence (DNA): TGTGCCAGCAGCTTGGACCGGGAGAACAACAATGAGCAGTTCTTC.

CDR3 in DNA: TGCAGCGTTGAGTCCCAGGGCGACCAAGAGACCCAGTACTTC. Residues: CSVESQGDQETQYF. This chain links TRBV29-1 with TRBJ2-5, with a possible D match to TRBD1 (5 bases). The CDR3 sequence is 14 residues long. Germline V lookup: CDR1 SQVTM, CDR2 ANQGSEA. V was clipped by 3 bases and J by 0 bases, with 11 bases between them.

V and J are TRBV5-1 and TRBJ2-1; TRBD2 matches at 8 bases. Germline CDR1 is SGHRS and CDR2 is YFSETQ. V lost 0 bases, J lost 3 bases, and 8 bases stayed unmatched. The CDR3 covers 17 residues. In DNA form, the CDR3 reads TGCGCCAGCAGCTTGGCCGTCGGGACTAGGAGCTACAATGAGCAGTTCTTC. It codes for CASSLAVGTRSYNEQFF.

Here the CDR3 DNA reads TGTGCCTGGAGTAGCATCTATGGCTACACCTTC. Translation: CAWSSIYGYTF. This sequence joins TRBV30 and TRBJ1-2; no clear D. The CDR3 length is 11 residues. V lost 2 bases to trimming and J lost 4 bases, with 5 bases between them. Germline V gene sequence: CDR1 GTSNPN, CDR2 SVGIG (reference sequence).

The rearrangement joins TRBV28 to TRBJ2-5, with TRBD2 matching over 13 bases. The CDR3 loop spans 15 amino acids. J was trimmed by 5 bases and V by 4 bases; bases with no gene match: 4. Germline V CDR1 and CDR2: MDHEN, SYDVKM. The CDR3 is CASSSPGLAGETQYF. The CDR3 region has the DNA TGTGCCAGCAGTTCCCCGGGACTAGCGGGGGAGACCCAGTACTTC.

The chain combines TRBV10-3 with TRBJ1-1; D unclear. Germline CDR1 is ENHRY and CDR2 is SYGVKD. The CDR3 is 14 residues long. V lost 3 bases and J lost 4, with 12 bases in between. Here the CDR3 DNA reads TGTGCCATCAGTGACATAGGGAGCGGCACTGAAGCTTTCTTT. Amino acid sequence: CAISDIGSGTEAFF.

The rearrangement uses TRBV19 and TRBJ2-7, with 10 positions matching TRBD1. Germline CDR1 reads LNHDA; CDR2 reads SQIVND (reference sequence). This CDR3 is 12 amino acids long. The V segment lost 11 bases and the J segment 12 bases; nucleotides outside the gene matches: 13. The CDR3 sequence is CAPSHGQGVPYF. CDR3 in DNA: TGTGCCCCTAGCCACGGACAGGGGGTGCCGTACTTC.

The rearrangement joins TRBV27 to TRBJ2-7; TRBD2 is a possible D gene (6 bases). V was trimmed by 6 bases and J by 3 bases, leaving 21 bases between them. CDR1 is MNHEY and CDR2 is SMNVEV in the germline V gene (reference sequence). The CDR3 has 16 residues. The CDR3 region is CASRYVGGARDYEQYF. CDR3 sequence (DNA): TGTGCCAGCAGATACGTCGGCGGGGCAAGAGACTACGAGCAGTACTTC.

The chain recombines TRBV6-5 with TRBJ1-5, with D uncertain. From germline, CDR1 is MNHEY and CDR2 SVGAGI. The CDR3 extends over 11 amino acids. The V and J ends lost 5 bases and 7 bases respectively, with 6 bases between them. The CDR3 DNA reads as TGTGCCAGCAGTACGGGGCAGCCCCAGCATTTT. Its translation: CASSTGQPQHF.